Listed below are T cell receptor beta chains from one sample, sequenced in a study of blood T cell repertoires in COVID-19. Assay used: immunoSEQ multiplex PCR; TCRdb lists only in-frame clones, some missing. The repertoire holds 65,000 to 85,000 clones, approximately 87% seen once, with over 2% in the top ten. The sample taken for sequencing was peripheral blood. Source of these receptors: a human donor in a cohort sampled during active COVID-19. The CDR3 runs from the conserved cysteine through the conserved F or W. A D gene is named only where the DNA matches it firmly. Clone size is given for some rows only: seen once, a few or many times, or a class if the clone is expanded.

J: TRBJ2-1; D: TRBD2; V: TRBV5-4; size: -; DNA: TGTGCCAGCAGCTCAGGGACTAGCCTCTACGGGGAGCAGTTCTTC; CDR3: CASSSGTSLYGEQFF
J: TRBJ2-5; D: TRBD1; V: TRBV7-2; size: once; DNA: TGTGCCAGCAGCGCCCGGGACAGGGATATGAAGACCCAGTACTTC; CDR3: CASSARDRDMKTQYF
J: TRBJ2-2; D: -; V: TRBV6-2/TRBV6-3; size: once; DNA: TGTGCCAGCAGTTGGGGCTTCGGGGAGCTGTTTTTT; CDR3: CASSWGFGELFF
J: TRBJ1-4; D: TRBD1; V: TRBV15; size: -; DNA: TGTGCCACCAGAGCACAGGGGGGAGGTGAAAAACTGTTTTTT; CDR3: CATRAQGGGEKLFF
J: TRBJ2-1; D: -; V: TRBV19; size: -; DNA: TGTGCCAGTACGTTGAGCGGAACGTTTCGGGAGCAGTTCTTC; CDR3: CASTLSGTFREQFF
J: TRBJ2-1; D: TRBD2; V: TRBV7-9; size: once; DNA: TGTGCCAGCAGCCCCGGGGGCGGGGGGATCTACAATGAGCAGTTCTTC; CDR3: CASSPGGGGIYNEQFF
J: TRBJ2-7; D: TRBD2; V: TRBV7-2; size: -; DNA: TGTGCCAGCAGCGAGCGGGGAGGAGCGGGTTCCTACGAGCAGTACTTC; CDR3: CASSERGGAGSYEQYF
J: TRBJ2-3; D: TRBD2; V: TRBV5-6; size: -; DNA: TGTGCCAGCAGCTTTTTACTAGCGGGAGGGGCCACAGATACGCAGTATTTT; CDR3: CASSFLLAGGATDTQYF
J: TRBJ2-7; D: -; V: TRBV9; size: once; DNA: TGTGCCAGCAGCGCTACCGGGACAAGCTACGAGCAGTACTTC; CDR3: CASSATGTSYEQYF
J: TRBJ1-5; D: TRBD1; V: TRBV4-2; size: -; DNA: TGTGCCAGCAGCCAATTTGGAGGACAGGGCGCAAATCAGCCCCAGCATTTT; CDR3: CASSQFGGQGANQPQHF
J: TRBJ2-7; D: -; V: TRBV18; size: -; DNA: TGTGCCAGCTCACCGGCCACCTACGAGCAGTACTTC; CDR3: CASSPATYEQYF
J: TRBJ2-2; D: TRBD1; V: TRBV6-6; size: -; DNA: TGTGCCAGCAGACTAGGACAGGGGAACACCGGGGAGCTGTTTTTT; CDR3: CASRLGQGNTGELFF
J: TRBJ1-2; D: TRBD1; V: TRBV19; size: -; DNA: TGTGCCAGTAGTGCCGGGACAGGGGGGTATGGCTACACCTTC; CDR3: CASSAGTGGYGYTF
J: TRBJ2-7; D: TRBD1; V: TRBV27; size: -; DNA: TGTGCCAGCAGCCGACTCCCGGGGACAGGGTCCTACGAGCAGTACTTC; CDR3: CASSRLPGTGSYEQYF
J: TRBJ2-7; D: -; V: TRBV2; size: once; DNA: TGTGCCAGCAGTTTTAGTTCCTACGAGCAGTACTTC; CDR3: CASSFSSYEQYF
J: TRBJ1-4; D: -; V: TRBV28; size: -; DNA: TGTGCCATCACCGGACGCGGGCAAAAACTGTTTTTT; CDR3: CAITGRGQKLFF
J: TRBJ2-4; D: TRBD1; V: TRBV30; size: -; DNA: TGTGCCTGGAGTACCCCCATCGGACAGGGCGGTAACATTCAGTACTTC; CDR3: CAWSTPIGQGGNIQYF
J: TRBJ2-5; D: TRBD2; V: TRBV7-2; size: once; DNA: TGTGCCAGCAGCTTAGGTGTTGCGGGGGGTGGAGAGACCCAGTACTTC; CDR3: CASSLGVAGGGETQYF
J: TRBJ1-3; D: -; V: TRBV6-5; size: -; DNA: TGTGCCAGCACTTTGTCCTCTGGAAACACCATATATTTT; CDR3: CASTLSSGNTIYF
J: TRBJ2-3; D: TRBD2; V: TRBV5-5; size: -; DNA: TGTGCCAGCAGCCACGACCCCGAAGCGGGAGGGATCACAGATACGCAGTATTTT; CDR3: CASSHDPEAGGITDTQYF
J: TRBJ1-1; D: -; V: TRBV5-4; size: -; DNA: TGTGCCAGCAGCTTGGAGGGGTGGTCCACTGAAGCTTTCTTT; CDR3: CASSLEGWSTEAFF
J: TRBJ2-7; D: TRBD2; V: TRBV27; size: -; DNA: TGTGCCAGCAAATGGACTAGCGGCGGCGAGCAGTACTTC; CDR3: CASKWTSGGEQYF
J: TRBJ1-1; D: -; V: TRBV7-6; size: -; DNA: TGTGCCAGCAGCTTAGGGTCGGGGGGGTCCGCTGAAGCTTTCTTT; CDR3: CASSLGSGGSAEAFF
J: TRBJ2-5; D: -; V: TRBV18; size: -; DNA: TGTGCCAGCTCACCACCAGCGAAGGAGACCCAGTACTTC; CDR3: CASSPPAKETQYF
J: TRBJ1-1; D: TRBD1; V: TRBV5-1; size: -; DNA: TGCGCCAGCAGCTTGAAGGGACAGGGTGGTTCTGAAGCTTTCTTT; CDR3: CASSLKGQGGSEAFF
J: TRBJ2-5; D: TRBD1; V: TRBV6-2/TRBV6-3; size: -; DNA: TGTGCCAGCAGTTACTCGGTCAGGGGGCAGGAGAATCGTTTTGAAGAGACCCAGTACTTC; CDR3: CASSYSVRGQENRFEETQYF
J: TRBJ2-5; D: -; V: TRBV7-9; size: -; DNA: TGTGCCAGCAGCTTAGCGCAGGGGGGCGCGGGGGAGACCCAGTACTTC; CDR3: CASSLAQGGAGETQYF
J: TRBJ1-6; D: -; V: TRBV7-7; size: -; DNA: TGTGCCAGCAGCCACGAACAGGAGAGCTCCTATAATTCACCCCTCCACTTT; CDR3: CASSHEQESSYNSPLHF
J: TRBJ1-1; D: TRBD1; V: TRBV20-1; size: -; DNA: TGCAGTGCTCGGACAGGGGTTGAAGCTTTCTTT; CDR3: CSARTGVEAFF
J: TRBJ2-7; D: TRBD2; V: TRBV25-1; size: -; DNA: TGTGCCAGCAGTGGGGAGGGACCGCGATTTTCCTACGAGCAGTACTTC; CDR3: CASSGEGPRFSYEQYF
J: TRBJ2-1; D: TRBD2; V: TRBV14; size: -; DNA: TGTGCCAGCAGCCACCTTGTCTCTGCGGGAGTAAGGAATGAGCAGTTCTTC; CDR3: CASSHLVSAGVRNEQFF
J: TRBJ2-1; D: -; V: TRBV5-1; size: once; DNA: TGCGCCAGCAGCTTGGGAGCAGGATTGAATGAGCAGTTCTTC; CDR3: CASSLGAGLNEQFF
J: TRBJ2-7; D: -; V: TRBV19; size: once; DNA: TGTGCCAGTAGGATAGCATCGCGGGGAGGCTCCTACGAGCAGTACTTC; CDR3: CASRIASRGGSYEQYF
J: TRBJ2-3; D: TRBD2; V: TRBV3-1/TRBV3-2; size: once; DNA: TGTGCCAGCAGCCAGAACCCTAGCGGGACAGATACGCAGTATTTT; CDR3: CASSQNPSGTDTQYF
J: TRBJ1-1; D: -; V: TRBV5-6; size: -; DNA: TGTGCCAGCAGCGGGTATTGGGGCATGAACACTGAAGCTTTCTTT; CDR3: CASSGYWGMNTEAFF
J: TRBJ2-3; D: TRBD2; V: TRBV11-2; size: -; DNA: TGTGCCAGCAGCTTAGATCTCGTCGGGGGGGCAATAGATACGCAGTATTTT; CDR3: CASSLDLVGGAIDTQYF
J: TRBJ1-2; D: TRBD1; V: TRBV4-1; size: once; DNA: TGCGCCAGCAGCCAAGATGACAGGGGGCATTTAGGCTACACCTTC; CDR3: CASSQDDRGHLGYTF
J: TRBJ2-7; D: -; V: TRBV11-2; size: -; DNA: TGTGCCAGCAGCTTCCTAGGCTACGAGCAGTACTTC; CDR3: CASSFLGYEQYF
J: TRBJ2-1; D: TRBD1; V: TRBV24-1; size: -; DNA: TGTGCCACCAGTGATGCGGACAGGGGGCTCTGGAATGAGCAGTTCTTC; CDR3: CATSDADRGLWNEQFF
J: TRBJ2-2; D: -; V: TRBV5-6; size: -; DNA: TGTGCCAGCAGCTTGAAGCAGATGCGGGGATGGACCGGGGAGCTGTTTTTT; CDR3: CASSLKQMRGWTGELFF
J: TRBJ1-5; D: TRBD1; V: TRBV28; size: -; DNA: TGTGCCAGCAGTAATGACAGGGATGGGGCCAATGGCAATCAGCCCCAGCATTTT; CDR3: CASSNDRDGANGNQPQHF
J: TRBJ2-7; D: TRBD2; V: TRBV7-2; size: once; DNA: TGTGCCAGCAGCTTAGCTAGCGGGAGCCCCTACGAGCAGTACTTC; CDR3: CASSLASGSPYEQYF
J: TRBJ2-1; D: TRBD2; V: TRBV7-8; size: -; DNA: TGTGCCAGCAGCTTAGTCGAGGGACTAGCGGGAGGCAATGAGCAGTTCTTC; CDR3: CASSLVEGLAGGNEQFF
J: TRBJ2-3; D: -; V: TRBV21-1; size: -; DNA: TGTGCCAGCAGGAGGGCCGAGTCAAAGACAGATACGCAGTATTTT; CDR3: CASRRAESKTDTQYF
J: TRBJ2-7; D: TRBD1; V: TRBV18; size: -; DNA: TGTGCCAGCTCACTTCAGCCGGGACAGGGGACCTACGAGCAGTACTTC; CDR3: CASSLQPGQGTYEQYF
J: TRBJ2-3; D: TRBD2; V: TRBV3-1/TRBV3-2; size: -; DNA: TGTGCCAGCAGCCTCCCGGGACTAGGGGGAGATACGCAGTATTTT; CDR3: CASSLPGLGGDTQYF
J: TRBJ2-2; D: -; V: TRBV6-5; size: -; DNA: TGTGCCAGCAGGGGACTCCAGAACACCGGGGAGCTGTTTTTT; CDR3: CASRGLQNTGELFF
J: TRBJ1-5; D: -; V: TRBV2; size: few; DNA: TGTGCCAGCTCTCTTAACAGGGATAGCAATCAGCCCCAGCATTTT; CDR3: CASSLNRDSNQPQHF
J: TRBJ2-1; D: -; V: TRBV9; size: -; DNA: TGTGCCAGCAGCGTCCGAGGACAGTACTCCAATGAGCAGTTCTTC; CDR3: CASSVRGQYSNEQFF
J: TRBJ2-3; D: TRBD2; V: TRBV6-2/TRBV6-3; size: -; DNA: TGTGCCAGCAGTTCCGGGACTAGCGGAGATACGCAGTATTTT; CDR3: CASSSGTSGDTQYF
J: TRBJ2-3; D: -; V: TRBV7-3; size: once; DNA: TGTGCCAGCAGCCCGAGCACAGATACGCAGTATTTT; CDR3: CASSPSTDTQYF
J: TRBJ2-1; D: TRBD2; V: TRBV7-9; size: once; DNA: TGTGCCAGCAGCTTAGGGACTAGCGGAGCTTACAATGAGCAGTTCTTC; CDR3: CASSLGTSGAYNEQFF
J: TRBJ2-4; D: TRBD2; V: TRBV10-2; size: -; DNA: TGCGCCAGCAGGGGAGCGGGGACCAAAAACATTCAGTACTTC; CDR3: CASRGAGTKNIQYF
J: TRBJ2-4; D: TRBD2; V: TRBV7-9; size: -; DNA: TGTGCCAGCAGCCTTCCTAGCGGGAGGGCTGTAAACATTCAGTACTTC; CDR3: CASSLPSGRAVNIQYF
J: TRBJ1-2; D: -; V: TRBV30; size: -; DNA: TGTGCGGGGCCGGGCCCCAACTATGGCTACACCTTC; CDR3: CAGPGPNYGYTF
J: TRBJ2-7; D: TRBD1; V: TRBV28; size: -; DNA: TGTGCCAGCAGTCCCGAGGGGACAGGGTCCTACGAGCAGTACTTC; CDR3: CASSPEGTGSYEQYF
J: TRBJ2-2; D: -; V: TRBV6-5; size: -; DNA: TGTGCCAGCAGTTACTCAGGACTGGCTAACACCGGGGAGCTGTTTTTT; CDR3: CASSYSGLANTGELFF
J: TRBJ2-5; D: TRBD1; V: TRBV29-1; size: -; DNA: TGCAGCGTTGAGCCGACAGGGCCTGGGGAGACCCAGTACTTC; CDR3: CSVEPTGPGETQYF